Following are 20 T cell receptor beta chains from one sample sequenced in a study of shared clonotypes between healthy human individuals. Here immunoSEQ multiplex PCR was the method, and the copy in TCRdb shows in-frame clones only, minus some. Here the sample spans roughly 2 million clones, over 85% being singletons. Sequencing input: naive CD4+ T cells sorted from blood. Sample subset: CD45RA+ positively selected. The receptors were gathered from a man between 18 and 35 years old in good health.

As regards this clone: A much larger clone differs from this one at a single base, so this may be a read error. J is TRBJ1-1 and V is TRBV5-1, with a tentative D call TRBD1 (6 bases). Germline V CDR1 and CDR2: SGHRS, YFSETQ. CDR3 length: 12 residues. The CDR3 region has the DNA TGCGCCAGCAGCTTCAACAGGGATAGGGCTTCCTTT. Residues: CASSFNRDRASF.

Regarding this clone: A much larger clone differs by one base, so this may be a read error. J is TRBJ2-7 and V is TRBV4-1; D assignment may be TRBD1 or TRBD2 (5 bases each). The CDR3 is made up of 15 amino acids. CDR1 is MGHRA and CDR2 is YSYEKL in the germline V gene. Trimming stripped 5 bases from V and 2 bases from J, with 16 bases between. DNA of the CDR3: TGCGCCAGCAGCGTCACCGGGGCAGTTACCTACGAGCAGTACTTC. Translated: CASSVTGAVTYEQYF.

The V and J genes are TRBV28 and TRBJ2-7, with D possibly matching TRBD2 (7 bases). V was shortened by 7 bases and J by 3 bases, with 13 bases between the two germline ends. There are 13 residues in the CDR3. Per germline, CDR1 MDHEN and CDR2 SYDVKM. CDR3 protein: CASIRGGFYEQYF. The CDR3 region has the DNA TGTGCCAGCATTAGGGGGGGATTCTACGAGCAGTACTTC.

This clone has a single count. V usage is TRBV4-1 and J usage is TRBJ1-1; a weak D match, TRBD1 (6 bases). Between the trimmed V and J ends, which lost 0 bases and 3 bases, there was a span of 17 bases. The CDR3 has 17 amino acids. CDR1 MGHRA and CDR2 YSYEKL come from the germline V gene. The CDR3 nucleotides are TGCGCCAGCAGCCAAGATCCGGCAGATAGGGGGGACACTGAAGCTTTCTTT. The encoded protein is CASSQDPADRGDTEAFF.

The chain employs TRBV5-1 and TRBJ2-2; D is undetermined. The CDR3 loop spans 17 amino acids. Germline V gene lookup returns CDR1 SGHRS and CDR2 YFSETQ. V lost 4 bases and J 2 bases, leaving 18 bases between the germline ends. The CDR3, as DNA: TGCGCCAGCAGCCAATTCGGGTCCTCCTCCAACACCGGGGAGCTGTTTTTT. Translating it yields CASSQFGSSSNTGELFF.

This clone was seen a single time. The V gene is TRBV7-9, the J gene TRBJ2-2; tentative D call: TRBD2 (6 bases). In germline, CDR1 is SEHNR, CDR2 FQNEAQ (reference sequence). Trimming pared 4 bases from V and 2 bases from J, leaving 14 bases between. CDR3 length: 16 residues. CDR3 DNA sequence: TGTGCCAGCAGCTGGCGACTAGGCGTTAACACCGGGGAGCTGTTTTTT. It codes for CASSWRLGVNTGELFF.

The chain couples TRBV10-3 to TRBJ2-1, with 11 nucleotides matching TRBD2. The CDR3 covers 22 residues. Germline values: CDR1 ENHRY, CDR2 SYGVKD. V shed 4 bases and J 4 bases; nucleotides not matched to a gene: 24. This chain's CDR3 is CAISAPAWGRGPGLAVYNEQFF. The CDR3 DNA reads TGTGCCATCAGTGCCCCGGCCTGGGGAAGGGGTCCGGGACTAGCGGTATACAATGAGCAGTTCTTC.

In the case of this clone: The sample carries other DNA sequences with the same CDR3. The CDR3 sequence: CASSSLQGNYGYTF. The CDR3 coding sequence is TGTGCCAGCAGCTCCCTACAGGGAAACTATGGCTACACCTTC. This chain joins TRBV13 and TRBJ1-2; D is perhaps TRBD1 (6 bases). Trimming left V 4 bases short and J 2 bases short, with 11 bases between. Germline V gives CDR1 PRHDT, CDR2 FYEKMQ (reference sequence). The CDR3 consists of 14 residues.

This clone was recorded only once. The rearrangement uses TRBV5-8 and TRBJ2-5, with 7 bases identical to TRBD2. CDR1 SGHTS and CDR2 YDEGEE come from the germline V gene. This CDR3 has 15 residues. V shed 0 bases, J shed 5 bases, and the junction held 7 bases outside the gene matches. In nucleotides, the CDR3 is TGTGCCAGCAGCTTGGGAGAGCGGGGCTCGGAGACCCAGTACTTC. Its protein product is CASSLGERGSETQYF.

This clone was picked up one time. This chain links TRBV25-1 with TRBJ2-5, with TRBD1 matching over 12 bases. Germline-derived CDR1 and CDR2 are MGHDK and SYGVNS. The trim removed 2 bases at V and 5 bases at J, leaving 6 bases unmatched. The CDR3 consists of 16 residues. CDR3: CASSEGDRGRGETQYF. The CDR3 nucleotides read TGTGCCAGCAGTGAAGGGGACAGGGGGCGCGGGGAGACCCAGTACTTC. Variable domain in full (rest from reference TRBV25-1 and TRBJ2-5): EADIYQTPRYLVIGTGKKITLECSQTMGHDKMYWYQQDPGMELHLIHYSYGVNSTEKGDLSSESTVSRIRTEHFPLTLESARPSHTSQYLCASSEGDRGRGETQYFGPGTRLLVL.

The V gene is TRBV2, the J gene TRBJ2-5; possibly TRBD1 or TRBD2 for D (6 bases each). The V gene's germline CDR1 is SNHLY and CDR2 FYNNEI. There are 14 residues in the CDR3. V lost 2 bases, J lost 5 bases, and 12 bases lay in between. CDR3 residues: CASSESGGRETQYF. CDR3 coding DNA: TGTGCCAGCAGTGAATCCGGGGGCCGGGAGACCCAGTACTTC.

On this clone itself: This same CDR3 is encoded by further DNA sequences in the sample. The chain is built from TRBV5-1 and TRBJ2-1; 9 bases map to TRBD2. The length of the CDR3 is 15 residues. Germline lookup yields CDR1 SGHRS and CDR2 YFSETQ. The V gene end was trimmed by 5 bases and the J gene end by 4 bases; junction bases not matched to a gene: 7. CDR3 nucleotide sequence: TGCGCCAGCAGTTCAGCGGGGGGTTCTTACAATGAGCAGTTCTTC. Residues: CASSSAGGSYNEQFF.

This chain links TRBV6-1 with TRBJ2-6; D call uncertain. The CDR3 extends over 16 amino acids. Germline values: CDR1 MNHNS, CDR2 SASEGT. The V gene lost 3 bases and the J gene lost 4 bases, with 13 bases spanning the gap. In DNA form, the CDR3 reads TGTGCCAGCAGTGAGACAAGAACTCTGGGGGCCAACGTCCTGACTTTC. This encodes CASSETRTLGANVLTF.

V gene TRBV19 combines with J gene TRBJ2-7, with D maybe TRBD2 (5 bases). Trimming removed 0 bases at V and 3 bases at J, with 21 bases between. The CDR3 consists of 18 residues. Germline-derived CDR1 and CDR2 are LNHDA and SQIVND (reference sequence). The CDR3 region is CASSIDLSLFGGDYEQYF. CDR3 nucleotides: TGTGCCAGTAGTATAGATCTCTCATTATTCGGAGGTGACTACGAGCAGTACTTC.

The chain couples TRBV27 to TRBJ1-6; 7 bases agree with TRBD1. Germline assignment: CDR1 MNHEY and CDR2 SMNVEV (reference sequence). Trimming removed 5 bases from V and 4 bases from J; junction bases left unmatched: 8. CDR3 size: 16 residues. The CDR3 DNA reads TGTGCCAGCAGTCCCGCCTCGACAGGGTATAATTCACCCCTCCACTTT. Encoded protein: CASSPASTGYNSPLHF.

The V and J genes are TRBV27 and TRBJ2-3, with D unresolved. V was shortened by 0 bases and J by 2 bases, with 3 bases between the two germline ends. Germline V gene lookup returns CDR1 MNHEY and CDR2 SMNVEV (reference sequence). The CDR3 is 13 amino acids. CDR3 residues: CASSLSHTDTQYF. CDR3 DNA sequence: TGTGCCAGCAGTTTATCCCACACAGATACGCAGTATTTT.

The CDR3 DNA sequence: TGCAGCGTCAGTAAGAGGACTAGCGGTCTATTATACAATGAGCAGTTCTTC. Translation gives CSVSKRTSGLLYNEQFF. The chain joins TRBV29-1 to TRBJ2-1; 10 bases are shared with TRBD2. V shed 6 bases, J shed 4 bases, and the junction held 15 bases outside the gene matches. In germline, CDR1 is SQVTM, CDR2 ANQGSEA. The CDR3 is 17 amino acids.

The V and J genes are TRBV2 and TRBJ1-2; D gene ambiguous. Germline CDR1 and CDR2: SNHLY and FYNNEI. Trimming shortened V by 3 bases and J by 7 bases, and 9 bases separated the two germline ends. The CDR3 totals 12 residues. CDR3 sequence: CASSDSGTGYTF. In DNA, the CDR3 is TGTGCCAGCAGTGATTCGGGAACTGGCTACACCTTC.

This chain links TRBV2 with TRBJ2-7; 11 bases are a match to TRBD2. The V segment lost 8 bases and the J segment 3 bases; nucleotides outside the gene matches: 3. CDR1 is SNHLY and CDR2 is FYNNEI in the germline V gene. The CDR3 length is 13 residues. The CDR3 region is CASQTSGSYEQYF. The CDR3, as DNA: TGTGCCAGCCAAACTAGCGGGAGCTACGAGCAGTACTTC. The complete variable domain, with remaining parts taken from reference TRBV2 and TRBJ2-7, reads EPEVTQTPSHQVTQMGQEVILRCVPISNHLYFYWYRQILGQKVEFLVSFYNNEISEKSEIFDDQFSVERPDGSNFTLKIRSTKLEDSAMYFCASQTSGSYEQYFGPGTRLTVT.

V gene TRBV27 combines with J gene TRBJ2-7; D is unclear. This CDR3 has 13 amino acids. The V gene's germline CDR1 is MNHEY and CDR2 SMNVEV (reference sequence). V dropped 6 bases and J dropped 2 bases, with 11 bases sitting between them. CDR3 sequence (DNA): TGTGCCAGCAGCTCCGTTGGAGCCTACGAGCAGTACTTC. As protein: CASSSVGAYEQYF.